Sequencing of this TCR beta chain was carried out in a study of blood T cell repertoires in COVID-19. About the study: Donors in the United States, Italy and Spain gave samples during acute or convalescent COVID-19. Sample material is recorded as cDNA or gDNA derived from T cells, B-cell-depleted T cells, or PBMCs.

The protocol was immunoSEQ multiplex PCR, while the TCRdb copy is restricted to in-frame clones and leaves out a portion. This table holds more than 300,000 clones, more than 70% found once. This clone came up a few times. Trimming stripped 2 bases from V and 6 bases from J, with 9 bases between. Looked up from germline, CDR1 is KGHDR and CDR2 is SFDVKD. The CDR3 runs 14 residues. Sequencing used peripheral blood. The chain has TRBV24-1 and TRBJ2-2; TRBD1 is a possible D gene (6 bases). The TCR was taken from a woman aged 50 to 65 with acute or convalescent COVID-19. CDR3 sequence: CATSDYRVAGELFF. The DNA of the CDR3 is TGTGCCACCAGTGATTACAGGGTAGCCGGGGAGCTGTTTTTT.